These T cell receptor beta chains were read from a single sample in a study of blood T cells in healthy people across ages. In TCRdb, the 5' RACE reads were re-called with MiXCR into one record per CDR3 protein. The sample yields 650,000 to 900,000 distinct CDR3 sequences, 62% seen once. The sequenced sample was blood. The receptors originated from a man younger than 40 in good health. The CDR3 runs from the conserved cysteine through the conserved F or W. A D gene is named only where the DNA matches it firmly. A clone size is listed for some rows: how often the clone was seen (once, few, many), or a class if it is expanded.

abundance | j_gene | d_gene | v_gene | CDR3nt | CDR3aa
. | TRBJ2-3 | . | TRBV4-3 | TGCGCCAGCAGCCAAGACGGGACGCCCTTCAGCACAGATACGCAGTATTTT | CASSQDGTPFSTDTQYF
. | TRBJ2-1 | TRBD1 | TRBV29-1 | TGCAGCGTTGACCTAGGTTGGCAGGGGGCTTACAATGAGCAGTTCTTC | CSVDLGWQGAYNEQFF
. | TRBJ1-2 | . | TRBV12-3/TRBV12-4 | TGTGCCAGCAGAACACAGGGTTTCTATGGCTACACCTTC | CASRTQGFYGYTF
. | TRBJ1-5 | . | TRBV2 | TGTGCCAGCATCATAAGAGGCAATCAGCCCCAGCATTTT | CASIIRGNQPQHF
. | TRBJ2-3 | TRBD2 | TRBV10-3 | TGTGCGACCGGGACTAGCGGGGGCCTTAGCACAGATACGCAGTATTTT | CATGTSGGLSTDTQYF
. | TRBJ2-3 | . | TRBV20-1 | TGCAGTGCTAGAGGTGGCCTAACAGATACGCAGTATTTT | CSARGGLTDTQYF
. | TRBJ2-7 | TRBD2 | TRBV7-9 | TGTGCCAGCAGCTACGGGGGGACCCTAGTCGAGCAGTACTTC | CASSYGGTLVEQYF
once | TRBJ2-1 | . | TRBV7-8 | TGTGCCAGCAGCTTAACGGGGGCATACTACAATGAGCAGTTCTTC | CASSLTGAYYNEQFF
few | TRBJ2-7 | . | TRBV7-3 | TGTGCCAGCAGCTTAACCGGGGTGGGTTACGAGCAGTACTTC | CASSLTGVGYEQYF
few | TRBJ2-1 | . | TRBV4-3 | TGCGCCAGCAGCCCGATCCTCTACAATGAGCAGTTCTTC | CASSPILYNEQFF
. | TRBJ1-3 | TRBD1 | TRBV20-1 | TGCAGTGCTACTTCAGGGGGAAGCTCTGGAAACACCATATATTTT | CSATSGGSSGNTIYF
. | TRBJ2-1 | TRBD2 | TRBV27 | TGTGCCAGCCACCCTAGCGGCAGCCCCCGGGAGCAGTTCTTC | CASHPSGSPREQFF
. | TRBJ2-1 | TRBD1 | TRBV6-6 | TGTGCCAGCAGTTACACAGGGGATGAGCAGTTCTTC | CASSYTGDEQFF
once | TRBJ2-5 | . | TRBV4-3 | TGCGCCAGCAGCCGGCATTGGAGAAGGGAAGAGACCCAGTACTTC | CASSRHWRREETQYF
. | TRBJ2-5 | . | TRBV28 | TGTGCCAGCAATCAGATCTCCGTAAAGAAAGAGACCCAGTACTTC | CASNQISVKKETQYF
. | TRBJ1-6 | . | TRBV15 | TGTGCCACCAGCAGAGACAGAGTCAATAATTCACCCCTCCACTTT | CATSRDRVNNSPLHF
. | TRBJ1-5 | . | TRBV5-5 | TGTGCCAGCAGCCAGGCCCCGAAGGGGGTCCCGGGTCAGCCCCAGCATTTT | CASSQAPKGVPGQPQHF
. | TRBJ2-1 | . | TRBV6-2/TRBV6-3 | TGTGCCATACATGGGGGTAGGGGGGCTTACAATGAGCAGTTCTTC | CAIHGGRGAYNEQFF
. | TRBJ2-1 | . | TRBV12-3/TRBV12-4 | TGTGCCAGCAGCATACCTGGGAGGACCTACAATGAGCAGTTCTTC | CASSIPGRTYNEQFF
. | TRBJ1-2 | . | TRBV20-1 | TGCAGTGCTAGGGCTGGGAGTACGATAGGGAATGACTACACCTTC | CSARAGSTIGNDYTF
. | TRBJ2-5 | . | TRBV28 | TGTGCCAGCGGTTCGGTCGACTATCGATTGGAGACCCAGTACTTC | CASGSVDYRLETQYF
. | TRBJ1-2 | TRBD1 | TRBV7-2 | TGTGCCAGCAAGAGGGACAGGGGAAACTATGGCTACACCTTC | CASKRDRGNYGYTF
. | TRBJ2-1 | TRBD2 | TRBV7-2 | TGTGCCAGCAGCCCCGCCCGGACTAGCGCTGAGCAGTTCTTC | CASSPARTSAEQFF
. | TRBJ2-5 | TRBD1 | TRBV7-2 | TGTGCCAGCAACTACCAGGGGGCGAAAGAGACCCAGTACTTC | CASNYQGAKETQYF
. | TRBJ1-5 | . | TRBV15 | TGTGCCACCAGCAGGTGGACTGTCAATCAGCCCCAGCATTTT | CATSRWTVNQPQHF
. | TRBJ1-1 | . | TRBV29-1 | TGCAGCGTTGTTTTAATGAACACTGAAGCTTTCTTT | CSVVLMNTEAFF